This TCR beta chain was captured in a study of blood T cell repertoires in COVID-19. Study background: PBMCs, B-cell-depleted T cells, or T cells provided the cDNA or gDNA that made up the material.

The CDR3 has 15 residues. V was clipped by 2 bases and J by 8 bases, with 15 bases between them. Looked up from germline, CDR1 is SEHNR and CDR2 is FQNEAQ (reference sequence). Participants, about 18 to 90 years old, spanned 25 or so US areas. Authors' methods: How many nucleated cells were present was estimated from reference gene primer amplification. Generated by immunoSEQ multiplex PCR, the TCRdb table keeps only in-frame clones and is missing some. The V and J calls and the clone size are those of that table, but D and trimming were determined from the DNA. The table includes 290,000 or so clones, around 91% detected once.

Source material: PBMCs or T cells enriched from blood (not recorded which). The chain links TRBV7-9 to TRBJ1-4, with D perhaps TRBD1 (5 bases). This receptor was obtained from a woman younger than 30 with acute COVID-19. CDR3 sequence (DNA): TGTGCCAGCAGCTTAATCGCTTTCGGGGGGGAAAAACTGTTTTTT. The encoded protein is CASSLIAFGGEKLFF.